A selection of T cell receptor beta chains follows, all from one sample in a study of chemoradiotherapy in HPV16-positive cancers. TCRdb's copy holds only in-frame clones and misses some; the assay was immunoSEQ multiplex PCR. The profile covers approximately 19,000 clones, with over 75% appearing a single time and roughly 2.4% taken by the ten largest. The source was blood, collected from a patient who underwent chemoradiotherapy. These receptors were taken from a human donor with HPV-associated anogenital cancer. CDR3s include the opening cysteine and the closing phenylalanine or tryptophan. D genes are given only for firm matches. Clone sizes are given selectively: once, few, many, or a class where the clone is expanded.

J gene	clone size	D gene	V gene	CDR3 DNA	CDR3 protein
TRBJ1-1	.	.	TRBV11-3	TGTGCCAGCAGCTCACTCACAGCATACACTGAAGCTTTCTTT	CASSSLTAYTEAFF
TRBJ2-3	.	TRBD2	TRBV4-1	TGCGCCAGCAGCCAACCGGGACTAGCGGTTATGGATACGCAGTATTTT	CASSQPGLAVMDTQYF
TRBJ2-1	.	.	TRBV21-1	TGTGCCAGCAGCAAAGTTTGGTCCCATGAGCAGTTCTTC	CASSKVWSHEQFF
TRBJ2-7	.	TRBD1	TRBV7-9	TGTGCCAGCGAAAGACAGGGCGAGAACTACGAGCAGTACTTC	CASERQGENYEQYF
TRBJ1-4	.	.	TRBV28	TGTGCCACCAGCAGCCCGCGGATAGGAAAACTGTTTTTT	CATSSPRIGKLFF
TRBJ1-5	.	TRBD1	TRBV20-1	TGCAGTGCAGACGACAGGGGACAGCATTTT	CSADDRGQHF
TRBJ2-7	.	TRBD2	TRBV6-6	TGTGCCAGCCACTCTAGCGGGGGTAACTACGAGCAGTACTTC	CASHSSGGNYEQYF
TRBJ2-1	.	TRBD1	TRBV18	TGTGCCAGCTCACCTACCGGGACAGGGGGCTTGAGGGATGAGCAGTTCTTC	CASSPTGTGGLRDEQFF
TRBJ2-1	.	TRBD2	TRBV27	TGTGCCAGCACAGGGACTAGCGGGAGGATTCTTAACAATGAGCAGTTCTTC	CASTGTSGRILNNEQFF
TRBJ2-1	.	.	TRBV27	TGTGCCAGCGACTACCACAATGAGCAGTTCTTC	CASDYHNEQFF
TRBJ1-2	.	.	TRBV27	TGTGCCAGCAGTTACCAGAGAACTAACTATGGCTACACCTTC	CASSYQRTNYGYTF
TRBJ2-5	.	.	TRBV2	TGTGCCAGCAGTGAAGCGAAGGGCCTCCAGACCCAGTACTTC	CASSEAKGLQTQYF
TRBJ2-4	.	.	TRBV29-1	TGCAGCGCCCCCGAGGGGCACATTCAGTACTTC	CSAPEGHIQYF
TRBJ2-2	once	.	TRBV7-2	TGTGCCAGCAGCTTACAGGGTTTCAACACCGGGGAGCTGTTTTTT	CASSLQGFNTGELFF
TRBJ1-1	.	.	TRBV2	TGTGCCAGCAGTGAACGGGCAGGGGACCCATTGGGGGCTTTCTTT	CASSERAGDPLGAFF
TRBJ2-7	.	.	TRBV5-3	TGTGCCAGAAGCGCCGGGACATCTTTTGACGAGCAGTACTTC	CARSAGTSFDEQYF
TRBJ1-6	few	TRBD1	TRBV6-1	TGTGCCAGCAGTGAAGCAGGACAGGGCCTTAATTCACCCCTCCACTTT	CASSEAGQGLNSPLHF
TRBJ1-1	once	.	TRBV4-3	TGCGCCAGCAGCCAAGAAATGGTGAACACTGAAGCTTTCTTT	CASSQEMVNTEAFF
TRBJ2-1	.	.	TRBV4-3	TGCGCCAGCAGCCAAGATGGCAACAGGTTAAATGAGCAGTTCTTC	CASSQDGNRLNEQFF
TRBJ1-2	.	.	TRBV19	TGTGCCAGTAGTATAGGTCGGGGGGGAATGAATGGCTACACCTTC	CASSIGRGGMNGYTF
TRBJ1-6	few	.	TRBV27	TGTGCCAGCAGTTACGTCACATCGGGTTCACCCCTCCACTTT	CASSYVTSGSPLHF
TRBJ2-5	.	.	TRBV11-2	TGTGCCAGCAGCCCAGCGACAAGACAAGAGACCCAGTACTTC	CASSPATRQETQYF
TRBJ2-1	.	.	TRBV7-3	TGTGCCAGCAGCTTAACGACGGCCCTCTCCTATGAGCAGTTCTTC	CASSLTTALSYEQFF
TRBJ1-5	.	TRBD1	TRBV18	TGTGCCAGCTCAGGAACAGGGGGGAGCAATCAGCCCCAGCATTTT	CASSGTGGSNQPQHF
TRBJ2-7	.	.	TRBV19	TGTGCCAGTAGTAAGGGGGACTACGAGCAGTACTTC	CASSKGDYEQYF
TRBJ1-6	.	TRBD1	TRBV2	TGTGCCAGCAAGGGGGCTTCACCCCTCCACTTT	CASKGASPLHF
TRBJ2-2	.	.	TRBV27	TGTGCCAGCAGTTTATCGGGCTACACCGGGGAGCTGTTTTTT	CASSLSGYTGELFF
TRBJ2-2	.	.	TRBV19	TGTGCCAGTAGTGACCCTTACTGGACCGGGGAGCTGTTTTTT	CASSDPYWTGELFF
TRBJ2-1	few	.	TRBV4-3	TGCGCCAGCAGCCAAGACTGGACACTTAACAATGAGCAGTTCTTC	CASSQDWTLNNEQFF
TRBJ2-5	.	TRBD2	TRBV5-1	TGCGCCAGCAGCTTGGGGCTAGCGGGAGTGTACGAGACCCAGTACTTC	CASSLGLAGVYETQYF
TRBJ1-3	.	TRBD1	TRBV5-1	TGCGCCAGCAGCTTGGCAGGGGGTACTGGAAACACCATATATTTT	CASSLAGGTGNTIYF
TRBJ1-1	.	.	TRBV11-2	TGTGCCAGCAGGGACGAGGGGAACCAGGGCACTGAAGCTTTCTTT	CASRDEGNQGTEAFF
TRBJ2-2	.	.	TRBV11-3	TGTGCCAGCAGCTTTGTAGGCTACAAGAACACCGGGGAGCTGTTTTTT	CASSFVGYKNTGELFF
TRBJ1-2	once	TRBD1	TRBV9	TGTGCCAGCAGCGTAGGACAGGGGGTCGGTATCGCTGGCTACACCTTC	CASSVGQGVGIAGYTF
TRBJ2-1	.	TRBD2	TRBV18	TGTGCCAGCTCGTCACTAGCGCGGAGCTCCTACAATGAGCAGTTCTTC	CASSSLARSSYNEQFF
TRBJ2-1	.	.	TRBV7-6	TGTGCCAGCAGCTTAGTTAAGAGCGGGGAGCAGTTCTTC	CASSLVKSGEQFF
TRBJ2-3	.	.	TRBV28	TGTGCCAGCCTCGGCGGGGCAACAGGGACAGATACGCAGTATTTT	CASLGGATGTDTQYF
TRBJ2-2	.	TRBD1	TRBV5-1	TGCGCCAGCAGCCAAACCGGGACAGGGGGCAATACCGGGGAGCTGTTTTTT	CASSQTGTGGNTGELFF